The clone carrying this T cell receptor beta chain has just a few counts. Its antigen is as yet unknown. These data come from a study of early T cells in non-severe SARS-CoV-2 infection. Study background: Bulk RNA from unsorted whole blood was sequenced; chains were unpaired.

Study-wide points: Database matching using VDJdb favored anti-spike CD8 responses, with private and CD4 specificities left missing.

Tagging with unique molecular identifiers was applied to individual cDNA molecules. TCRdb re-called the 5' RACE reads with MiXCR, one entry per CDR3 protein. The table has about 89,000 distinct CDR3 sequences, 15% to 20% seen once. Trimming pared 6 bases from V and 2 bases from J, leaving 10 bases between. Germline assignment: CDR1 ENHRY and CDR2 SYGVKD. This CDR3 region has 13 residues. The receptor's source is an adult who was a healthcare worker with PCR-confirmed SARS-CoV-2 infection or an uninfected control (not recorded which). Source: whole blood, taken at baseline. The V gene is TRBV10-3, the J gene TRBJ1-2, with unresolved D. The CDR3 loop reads CAIRVTENYGYTF. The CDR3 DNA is TGTGCCATCAGGGTTACAGAGAACTATGGCTACACCTTC.